This entry describes one T cell receptor (beta chain). Its binding antigen is unknown. The data were taken from a study of cytomegalovirus exposure and HLA in healthy donors (dated by TCRdb to about 2017). With regard to the full study: An earlier analysis of 587 of the donors reported 250 to 350 Gb of sequence data and 100 million to 130 million unique TCR beta sequences from some 180 million T cells. An early release that covered more than 550 HLA-typed donors contained approximately 300 gigabases of sequencing data and tens of millions of unique TCR sequences. Among the roughly 370 genotyped donors, about 85% belonged to the genetic ancestry cluster associated with self-reported Caucasian donors. The study aimed to test whether cataloging public T cell receptors could reveal signatures of past pathogen exposure. The study used immunosequencing to profile the T cell repertoires of more than 650 subjects and linked those repertoires to cytomegalovirus serostatus. In addition to the first cohort of roughly 670 subjects, a separate validation cohort of 100 to 150 different subjects was used. To predict cytomegalovirus infection status, the study brought together high-throughput TCR immunosequencing, statistical association of individual TCRs with disease status, and machine learning. In a later analysis, previously published TCR beta repertoires from fewer than 750 donors were re-analyzed and high-resolution HLA genotyping was added so that TCR occurrence patterns could be studied. The later analysis used no new phenotypic data to find candidate immune exposures, relying instead on TCR beta sequences and their occurrence across donors. An earlier analysis of several hundred of the donors applied high-throughput TCR beta sequencing to assess whether each TCR beta V gene segment acted as functional or pseudogenic. Donor age, sex, ethnicity and CMV serostatus were compiled together with the repertoire data. Genome-wide SNP genotypes for about 60% of the 666 donors were used in a later genetic analysis, which treated that subset as a discovery cohort. Every discovery cohort repertoire had been produced on one sequencing platform. HLA typing covered class I and class II loci at four-digit resolution. The number of typed donors differed by locus: about 629-630 for A, B, C, DRB1 and DQB1; approximately 520 for DQA1; approximately 610 for DPA1; and 450 to 480 for DPB1. Roughly five DR-DQ haplotypes were handled as single units for association and clustering, since linkage in the cohort was strong. On average, roughly 200,000 unique TCR beta nucleotide sequences were sequenced per donor among 300 to 500 genotyped donors of the cohort, with 15% to 20% of those sequences being non-productive. The paper as a whole reports these results and caveats: Because counts were too low, about 18 rarely observed V segments, including chromosome 9 orphons, were excluded from the earlier analysis of several hundred of the donors. Three of the identified cytomegalovirus-associated TCR beta chains were confirmed in vitro to be specific for cytomegalovirus antigens. In a later analysis, most CMV-associated TCR beta chains were found to appear HLA-restricted, with HLA associations seemingly driven largely by CMV exposure. The classifier was reported to diagnose cytomegalovirus status with high specificity and sensitivity in both the original cohort and the validation cohort. Presence/absence analyses assumed roughly uniform sequencing depth across donors, an assumption that may not hold. The cohort was sequenced for TCR beta chains only, and without alpha or paired-chain data the features that could be detected were limited. Most TCR sequences were observed very rarely across donors, whereas some public TCRs were present in many individuals. V-gene and J-gene trimming of TCR beta chains was associated with a missense DCLRE1C variant in a later genetic analysis, and the association was replicated in an independent cohort. The sequencing pipeline was judged likely to have produced a cluster of highly shared sequence variants as a technical artifact. Because HLA typing was unavailable for some donors at each locus, only the typed subset was used in association tests. Broadly in line with IMGT annotations, most TCR beta V segments showed up in productive rearrangements about 87% or about 30% of the time in an earlier analysis of some 590 of the donors. The authors suggested that the approach could potentially be generalized to other disease states and immunological phenotypes. Correlated functional status among segregating V segments might be attributable to linkage disequilibrium, but an unknown experimental factor could not be ruled out. The study gave a list of some 150 TCR beta chains associated with cytomegalovirus. In a later analysis, HLA-associated TCR beta chains were found to be more clonally expanded and to have lower generation probabilities than equally common non-associated chains. According to a later genetic analysis, donors in an Asian-associated ancestry cluster had fewer N-insertions in productive TCRs than the approximately 700-donor mean. In a later analysis, the rate of TCR association differed among HLA loci, with DRB1 alleles having the most associated TCRs and HLA-C alleles having the fewest. In a later analysis, several top co-occurrence clusters were reported to appear linked to parvovirus B19, influenza, CMV and Epstein-Barr virus. When HLA alleles, especially DR and DQ, strongly co-occurred, TCR associations were difficult to assign to individual alleles. The only immune exposure information available for the cohort was CMV serostatus. A further reported finding was that TCR beta sequences accurately predicted the HLA-A and HLA-B alleles for most subjects in the first cohort. At a false discovery rate of 0.05, a later analysis linked about 16,000 TCR beta sequences to specific HLA alleles.

The receptor library was made with the immunoSEQ multiplex PCR assay. The multiplex PCR relied on a mix of 60 forward primers for TCR Vbeta segments and 13 reverse primers for TCR Jbeta segments. Amplification of the CDR3 region of rearranged TCR beta genes was performed with a multiplex PCR assay on genomic DNA. On the Illumina HiSeq System, the amplified TCR beta libraries were sequenced as 87-base-pair reads. Under the source paper's analysis protocol: A later analysis counted some 74 million unique TCR beta chains across the 550 to 700 repertoires, and around 9.9 million of these chains were shared by at least two donors. Raw reads were error-corrected and collapsed into unique sequences with a nearest-neighbor algorithm that merged closely related sequences to remove PCR and sequencing errors. CDR3 sequences were aligned to IMGT reference sequences to assign V, D and J gene segments. For a sequence to be retained, at least a six-nucleotide match to both a V gene segment and a J gene segment was required. Rearrangements were classified as productive when the CDR3 lacked stop codons and remained in frame with V and J, and all other rearrangements were classified as non-productive. Following IMGT convention, CDR3 was defined as the stretch from the second conserved V-encoded cysteine up to the conserved J-encoded phenylalanine. Sequences without an unambiguous match to a single V gene segment were excluded from the earlier analysis of 500 to 700 of the donors. In an earlier analysis of some 590 of the donors, a V segment was called functional when productive rearrangements were above 56.7%, and segregating when the standard deviation between donors exceeded 5%. A statistical classification framework was developed to diagnose cytomegalovirus status using the catalog of TCR beta chain sequences. A later analysis assigned V and J genes by comparing TCR nucleotide sequences with IMGT/GENE-DB human TR gene sequences. In a later analysis, CDR3 sequences and most-parsimonious VDJ recombination scenarios were assigned using the TCRdist pipeline. In a later analysis, each TCR beta chain was defined by its CDR3 amino acid sequence together with its V-gene family, and reads lacking a unique V-gene family were excluded. A later analysis removed several hundred highly shared, low-generation-probability nucleotide sequences to deal with suspected cross-contamination and a sequencing artifact. In a later analysis, a clonal expansion index was calculated for each public chain from normalized within-repertoire ranks of inferred template counts. In a later analysis, generation probabilities were computed with a VDJ recombination model fitted to out-of-frame rearrangements, and the resulting probabilities were checked against IGoR. In a later analysis, TCR-TCR, TCR-HLA and TCR-CMV co-occurrence was scored with hypergeometric tests, and a repertoire-size bias correction was applied to TCR pairs. False discovery rates were estimated in a later analysis by permuting HLA or CMV assignments 20 times. In a later analysis, co-occurring TCRs were grouped using DBSCAN, with TCRdist sequence similarity added in when clustering inside HLA-allele-positive subsets. For co-occurrence clustering, repertoires with fewer than 30,000 or more than 120,000 public chains were excluded, along with roughly 5 repertoires with anomalous nucleotide sharing. TCRdb mirrors the immuneACCESS table, restricted to in-frame sequences. Some clones are absent from its copies; in checked studies, under half trace to an unresolved V gene, and the reason for the others is unknown. Clonal size and the V and J genes are those of that table, whereas D and trimming came from the DNA. Per the sample table, the count is about 130,000 clones. The ten largest clones represent approximately 1.6% of the sample.

The cohort was made up of about 670 healthy bone marrow donors. At the time of sampling, every cohort member was nominally healthy, though immune exposures that went unrecorded were likely present. The donor was CMV seropositive and was included in the group of some 290 seropositive cohort members. A peripheral blood sample was collected from each donor, and TCR beta sequencing was performed on peripheral blood mononuclear cells. Genomic DNA was extracted from the blood cell samples with the Qiagen DNeasy Blood Extraction Kit. The TCR was taken from a middle-aged woman in good health and CMV-seropositive. Material: PBMCs.

CDR3 reads: CASSRGGPSPETQYF. The DNA is TGTGCCAGCTCCCGTGGGGGCCCCTCACCGGAGACCCAGTACTTC. The rearranged segments are TRBV5-4 and TRBJ2-5; perhaps TRBD1 is the D gene, with 6 bases matching. From the germline V gene (reference sequence), CDR1 is SGHNT and CDR2 is YYREEE. Reading from cysteine to phenylalanine, the CDR3 counts 15 amino acids. Of the read, only the CDR3 DNA is kept; its 45 bases are in frame from base 1. V loses 7 bases, J loses 5 bases, and the germline ends lie 21 bases apart.